This record covers a single T cell receptor beta chain. Source study methods: By means of reference gene primer amplification, nucleated cell counts were estimated. Clones were read by immunoSEQ multiplex PCR, and TCRdb kept only the in-frame ones, dropping some. V and J calls and clone size come straight from that table; D and trimming were deduced from the DNA. This repertoire shows about 160,000 clones, roughly 85% found once; its top ten account for approximately 5.4%. These data originate in a study of blood T cell repertoires in COVID-19. Study overall: T cells, B-cell-depleted T cells, or PBMCs provided the cDNA or gDNA that served as material.

Material: peripheral blood. The sequence came from a woman between 45 and 60 years old with COVID-19, enrolled during active disease.

The CDR3 coding sequence is TGTGCCATCAGTGAAGGGAGGGGGATGAACACTGAAGCTTTCTTT. This sequence encodes CAISEGRGMNTEAFF. The chain links TRBV10-3 to TRBJ1-1; TRBD1 is a possible D gene (6 bases). CDR3 length equals 15 residues. Deletions cut 3 bases from V and 0 bases from J, with 11 bases between. Germline V gives CDR1 ENHRY, CDR2 SYGVKD.